Below, 5 T cell receptor beta chains from the same sample are listed, as sequenced in a study of cytomegalovirus exposure and HLA in healthy donors. PCR was performed using 60 Vbeta and 13 Jbeta primers. TCRdb's table, derived via immunoSEQ multiplex PCR, lists solely in-frame clones and lacks some. This table has about 250,000 clones, 85% to 95% appearing once. Sequencing was performed on PBMCs. All receptors derive from a girl aged 2 to 10 in good health and CMV-seronegative.

This clone is a singleton in its sample. This chain links TRBV9 with TRBJ2-5; tentatively, D is TRBD2 (6 bases). The V end lost 0 bases, the J end lost 5 bases, and 14 bases lay between the germline ends. In germline, CDR1 is SGDLS, CDR2 YYNGEE. CDR3 size: 15 residues. CDR3 bases: TGTGCCAGCAGCGTAGGAGCTAGCGTTCGGGAGACCCAGTACTTC. Translating gives CASSVGASVRETQYF.

J is TRBJ1-2 and V is TRBV2; D uncertain. The CDR3 is made up of 11 amino acids. Trimming removed 1 base from V and 14 bases from J, with 11 bases in between. Germline CDR1 and CDR2: SNHLY and FYNNEI. CDR3 DNA: TGTGCCAGCAGTGAAGGTCGTCTGAGAACCTTC. Protein: CASSEGRLRTF.

The chain carries TRBV2 and TRBJ1-5; 7 positions match TRBD1. Germline CDR1 and CDR2: SNHLY and FYNNEI. This CDR3 contains 13 residues. Trimming removed 8 bases from V and 6 bases from J; junction bases left unmatched: 7. Written as DNA, the CDR3 is TGTGCCAGCCAAGCTACAGGGGCTCAGCCCCAGCATTTT. This gives the protein CASQATGAQPQHF.

V usage is TRBV10-1 and J usage is TRBJ2-5; D ambiguous. With 3 bases removed from V and 1 base from J, the gap between germline ends came to 6 bases. This CDR3 is built from 13 residues. Germline lookup yields CDR1 WNHNN and CDR2 SYGVQD (reference sequence). The CDR3 sequence is CASSDSLQETQYF. CDR3 DNA sequence: TGCGCCAGCAGTGATTCCCTCCAAGAGACCCAGTACTTC.

This chain links TRBV6-5 with TRBJ2-5; no definite D call. This CDR3 is built from 13 residues. V dropped 4 bases and J dropped 7 bases, with 13 bases sitting between them. CDR1 is MNHEY, CDR2 SVGAGI, per germline. The chain's CDR3 is CASSSPEKRTQYF. The CDR3 coding sequence is TGTGCCAGCAGTTCCCCGGAGAAGAGGACCCAGTACTTC.